The 17 T cell receptor beta chains listed next were all sequenced from one sample in a study of blood T cell repertoires in COVID-19. The assay was immunoSEQ multiplex PCR, and TCRdb's table has in-frame clones only and misses some. The sample includes 250,000 to 350,000 clones, 70% to 85% of them seen just once. The sequenced sample consisted of peripheral blood. The receptors shown here come from a human donor with COVID-19, enrolled during active disease. The donor label of this sample is uncertain.

The CDR3 region is CASRASGRTYEQYF. Here the CDR3 DNA reads TGTGCCAGCAGAGCTAGCGGGAGAACCTACGAGCAGTACTTC. The V and J genes are TRBV28 and TRBJ2-7; the match to TRBD2 covers 10 bases. The length of the CDR3 is 14 residues. The germline V gene has CDR1 MDHEN and CDR2 SYDVKM. Trimming cost V 6 bases and J 2 bases; bases outside gene matches: 4.

The chain links TRBV5-1 to TRBJ1-2; the match to TRBD1 covers 10 bases. The V and J ends lost 3 bases and 1 base, in that order; junction bases with no gene match: 3. CDR1 is SGHRS and CDR2 is YFSETQ in the germline V gene. The CDR3 loop spans 15 amino acids. The CDR3 nucleotides are TGCGCCAGCAGCTCAGGACAGGGGGTTAACTATGGCTACACCTTC. Encoded protein: CASSSGQGVNYGYTF.

The V and J genes are TRBV10-3 and TRBJ1-5; 7 bases line up with TRBD1. The CDR3 is made up of 15 amino acids. The germline V gene encodes CDR1 ENHRY and CDR2 SYGVKD. Trimming cost V 6 bases and J 2 bases; bases outside gene matches: 7. The CDR3 is CAISAGTAGNQPQHF. DNA of the CDR3: TGTGCCATCAGCGCCGGGACAGCCGGCAATCAGCCCCAGCATTTT.

This clone appeared a few times. The chain recombines TRBV4-2 with TRBJ2-7; no clear D. The CDR3 sequence is 13 residues long. Germline lookup yields CDR1 LGHNA and CDR2 YNFKEQ. V dropped 0 bases and J dropped 5 bases, with 8 bases sitting between them. The CDR3 spells CASSQEFADEQYF. The CDR3 bases are TGTGCCAGCAGCCAAGAATTTGCGGACGAGCAGTACTTC.

J is TRBJ1-1 and V is TRBV11-2; the D is unclear. The CDR3 contains 12 residues. The germline V gene has CDR1 SGHAT and CDR2 FQNNGV. With 3 bases removed from V and 6 bases from J, the gap between germline ends came to 8 bases. In nucleotides, the CDR3 is TGTGCCAGCAGCTTTTCCCTAGCTGAAGCTTTCTTT. This encodes CASSFSLAEAFF.

This clone was recorded once. This rearrangement joins TRBV7-2 to TRBJ2-5, with D hard to call. The V gene's germline CDR1 is SGHTA and CDR2 FQGNSA. This CDR3 is 12 amino acids long. Trimming removed 1 base at V and 5 bases at J, with 5 bases between. The DNA of the CDR3 is TGTGCCAGCAGCTTAGAGCTTGAGACCCAGTACTTC. It specifies CASSLELETQYF.

This clone appeared a single time. The rearrangement uses TRBV27 and TRBJ2-5; 10 bases match TRBD2. V was clipped by 1 base and J by 4 bases; unmatched bases: 3. Germline lookup yields CDR1 MNHEY and CDR2 SMNVEV (reference sequence). This CDR3 is 15 amino acids long. The CDR3 loop reads CASSLFLAGVETQYF. The CDR3, as DNA: TGTGCCAGCAGTTTATTCCTAGCGGGAGTAGAGACCCAGTACTTC.

The V gene is TRBV9, the J gene TRBJ2-3; maybe TRBD2 (5 bases). The CDR3 runs to 15 residues. The germline CDR1 and CDR2 sequences are SGDLS and YYNGEE. V gave up 2 bases and J gave up 4 bases, with 14 bases separating them. The CDR3 region is CASSVLVGAADTQYF. The CDR3 coding sequence is TGTGCCAGCAGCGTTTTAGTGGGAGCCGCAGATACGCAGTATTTT.

The chain uses TRBV30 and TRBJ2-5; D not certain. The CDR3 sequence is 13 residues long. Deletions cut 0 bases from V and 1 base from J, with 6 bases between. CDR1 and CDR2 from the germline V gene are GTSNPN and SVGIG (reference sequence). CDR3 residues: CAWSVAFQETQYF. CDR3 DNA sequence: TGTGCCTGGAGTGTAGCCTTCCAAGAGACCCAGTACTTC. The full variable domain, its missing parts supplied by reference TRBV30 and TRBJ2-5, is SQTIHQWPATLVQPVGSPLSLECTVEGTSNPNLYWYRQAAGRGLQLLFYSVGIGQISSEVPQNLSASRPQDRQFILSSKKLLLSDSGFYLCAWSVAFQETQYFGPGTRLLVL.

The chain has TRBV6-2 or TRBV6-3 and TRBJ2-1, with TRBD2 matching over 13 bases. CDR1 MNHEY and CDR2 SVGEGT come from the germline V gene. The CDR3 covers 16 residues. Germline trimming cut 5 bases from V and 2 bases from J; bases unmatched to any gene: 3. This CDR3 reads CASSPGLAGTYNEQFF. The DNA for the CDR3 is TGTGCCAGCAGTCCGGGACTAGCGGGGACCTACAATGAGCAGTTCTTC.

This chain joins TRBV29-1 and TRBJ1-2; 7 bases match TRBD1. V lost 5 bases, J lost 8 bases, and 8 bases stayed unmatched. Germline V gives CDR1 SQVTM, CDR2 ANQGSEA. The CDR3 is 12 residues long. As DNA, the CDR3 is TGCAGCGTTAGAACAGGGGCGAACGGCTACACCTTC. This translates into CSVRTGANGYTF.

The J gene is TRBJ2-5, the V gene TRBV5-6, with 8 nucleotides matching TRBD2. Germline assignment: CDR1 SGHDT and CDR2 YYEEEE. V was clipped by 4 bases and J by 5 bases; unmatched bases: 7. CDR3 length: 14 residues. In nucleotides, the CDR3 is TGTGCCAGCAGCCGCGGGATAGCGGGGGAGACCCAGTACTTC. Amino acids: CASSRGIAGETQYF.

V and J are TRBV28 and TRBJ2-7, with TRBD2 matching over 11 bases. The germline gives CDR1 MDHEN, CDR2 SYDVKM. This CDR3 has 13 amino acids. Trimming removed 6 bases from V and 4 bases from J; junction bases left unmatched: 2. The CDR3 sequence: CASRTSGRYEQYF. The CDR3 nucleotides read TGTGCCAGCAGAACTAGCGGGAGATACGAGCAGTACTTC. Full variable domain (outside the CDR3, taken from reference TRBV28 and TRBJ2-7): DVKVTQSSRYLVKRTGEKVFLECVQDMDHENMFWYRQDPGLGLRLIYFSYDVKMKEKGDIPEGYSVSREKKERFSLILESASTNQTSMYLCASRTSGRYEQYFGPGTRLTVT.

The genes are TRBV6-5 and TRBJ2-5, with TRBD2 matching over 14 bases. Germline V lookup: CDR1 MNHEY, CDR2 SVGAGI. Trimming cost V 10 bases and J 4 bases; bases outside gene matches: 5. The CDR3 contains 14 residues. CDR3 in amino acids: CATFGTSGRETQYF. DNA of the CDR3: TGTGCCACCTTCGGGACTAGCGGGAGAGAGACCCAGTACTTC.

The chain couples TRBV10-1 to TRBJ1-6; perhaps TRBD1 as D (5 bases). The germline CDR1 and CDR2 sequences are WNHNN and SYGVQD (reference sequence). Trimming removed 2 bases from V and 7 bases from J, with 9 bases in between. The CDR3 has 14 residues. The CDR3 sequence is CASSEEAGNSPLHF. Here the CDR3 DNA reads TGCGCCAGCAGTGAGGAGGCAGGGAATTCACCCCTCCACTTT.

This clone was observed at least ten times. The chain joins TRBV7-2 to TRBJ2-1; 7 bases map to TRBD2. The V segment lost 4 bases and the J segment 8 bases; nucleotides outside the gene matches: 11. The CDR3 is 15 residues long. The germline CDR1 and CDR2 sequences are SGHTA and FQGNSA. Here the CDR3 DNA reads TGTGCCAGCAGCTCGCTTAGGGGAGGGCCTCATGAGCAGTTCTTC. It translates to CASSSLRGGPHEQFF.

The V gene is TRBV5-6, the J gene TRBJ2-7; 7 bases match TRBD2. This CDR3 has 15 residues. Germline assignment: CDR1 SGHDT and CDR2 YYEEEE. With 4 bases clipped from V and 2 bases from J, the junction kept 9 bases outside the gene matches. CDR3 sequence: CASSAYRSGTYEQYF. The CDR3 coding sequence is TGTGCCAGCAGCGCCTATCGGAGCGGGACCTACGAGCAGTACTTC.